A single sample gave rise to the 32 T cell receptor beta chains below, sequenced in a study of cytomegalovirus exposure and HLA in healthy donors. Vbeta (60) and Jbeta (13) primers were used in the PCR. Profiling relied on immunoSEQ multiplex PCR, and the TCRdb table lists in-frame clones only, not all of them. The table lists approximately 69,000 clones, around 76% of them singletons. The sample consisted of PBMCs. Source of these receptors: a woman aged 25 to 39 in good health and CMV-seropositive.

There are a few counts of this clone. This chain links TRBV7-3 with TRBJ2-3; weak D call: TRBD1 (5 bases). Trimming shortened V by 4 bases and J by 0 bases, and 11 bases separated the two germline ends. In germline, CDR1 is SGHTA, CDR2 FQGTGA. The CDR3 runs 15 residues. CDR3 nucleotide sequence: TGTGCCAGCAGCTCTTCGACAGCTAGCACAGATACGCAGTATTTT. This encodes CASSSSTASTDTQYF. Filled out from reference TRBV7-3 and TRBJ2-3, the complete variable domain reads GAGVSQTPSNKVTEKGKYVELRCDPISGHTALYWYRQSLGQGPEFLIYFQGTGAADDSGLPNDRFFAVRPEGSVSTLKIQRTERGDSAVYLCASSSSTASTDTQYFGPGTRLTVL.

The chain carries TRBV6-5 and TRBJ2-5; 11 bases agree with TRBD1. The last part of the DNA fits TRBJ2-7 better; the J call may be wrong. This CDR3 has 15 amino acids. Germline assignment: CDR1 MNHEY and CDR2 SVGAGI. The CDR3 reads CASSYLRDRGYEQYF. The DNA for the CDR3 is TGTGCCAGCAGTTACCTCCGGGACAGGGGGTACGAGCAGTACTTC.

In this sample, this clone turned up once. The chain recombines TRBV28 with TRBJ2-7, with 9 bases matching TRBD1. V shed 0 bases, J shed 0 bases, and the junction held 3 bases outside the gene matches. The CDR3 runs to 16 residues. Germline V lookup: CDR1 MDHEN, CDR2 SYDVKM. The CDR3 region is CASSLWGTGPSYEQYF. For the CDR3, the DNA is TGTGCCAGCAGTTTATGGGGGACAGGGCCCTCCTACGAGCAGTACTTC.

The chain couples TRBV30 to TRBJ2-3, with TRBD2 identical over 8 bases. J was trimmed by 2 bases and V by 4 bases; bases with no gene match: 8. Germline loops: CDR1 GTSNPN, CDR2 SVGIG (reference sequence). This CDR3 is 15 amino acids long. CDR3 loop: CAWTREVFFTDTQYF. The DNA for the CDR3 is TGTGCCTGGACGCGGGAGGTCTTTTTCACAGATACGCAGTATTTT. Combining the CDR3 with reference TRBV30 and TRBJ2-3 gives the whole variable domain SQTIHQWPATLVQPVGSPLSLECTVEGTSNPNLYWYRQAAGRGLQLLFYSVGIGQISSEVPQNLSASRPQDRQFILSSKKLLLSDSGFYLCAWTREVFFTDTQYFGPGTRLTVL.

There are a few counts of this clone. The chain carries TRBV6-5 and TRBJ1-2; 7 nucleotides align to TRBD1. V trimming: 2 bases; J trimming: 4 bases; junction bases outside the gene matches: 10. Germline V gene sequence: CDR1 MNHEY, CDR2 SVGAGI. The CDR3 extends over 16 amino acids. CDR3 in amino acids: CASSYEEGGAGYGYTF. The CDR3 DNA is TGTGCCAGCAGTTACGAAGAAGGGGGCGCGGGCTATGGCTACACCTTC.

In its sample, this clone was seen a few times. The CDR3 nucleotides are TGCGCCATCAGGAAGACAGGGACGAACACTGAAGCTTTCTTT. It translates to CAIRKTGTNTEAFF. V is TRBV10-2 and J is TRBJ1-1; TRBD1 matches at 7 bases. V trimming: 10 bases; J trimming: 1 base; junction bases outside the gene matches: 9. The CDR3 spans 14 residues. CDR1 and CDR2 from the germline V gene are WSHSY and SAAADI.

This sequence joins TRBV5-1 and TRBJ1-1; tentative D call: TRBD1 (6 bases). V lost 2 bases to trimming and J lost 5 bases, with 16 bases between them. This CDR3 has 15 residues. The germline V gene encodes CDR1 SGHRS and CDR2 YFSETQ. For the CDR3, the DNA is TGCGCCAGCAGCTTCCTCTCGTCCCAGGGGACTGAAGCTTTCTTT. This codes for CASSFLSSQGTEAFF.

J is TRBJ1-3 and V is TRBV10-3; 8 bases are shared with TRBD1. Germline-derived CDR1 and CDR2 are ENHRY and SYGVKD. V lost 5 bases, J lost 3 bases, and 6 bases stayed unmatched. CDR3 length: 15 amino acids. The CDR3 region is CAISPPTGDGNTIYF. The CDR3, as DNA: TGTGCCATCAGTCCCCCGACAGGGGATGGAAACACCATATATTTT.

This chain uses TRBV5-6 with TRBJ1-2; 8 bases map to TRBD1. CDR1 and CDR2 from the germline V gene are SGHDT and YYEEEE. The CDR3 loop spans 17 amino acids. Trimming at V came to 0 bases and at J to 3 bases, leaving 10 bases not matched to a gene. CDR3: CASSLDRGRFNDYGYTF. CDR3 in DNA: TGTGCCAGCAGCTTGGACAGGGGGAGATTCAATGACTATGGCTACACCTTC.

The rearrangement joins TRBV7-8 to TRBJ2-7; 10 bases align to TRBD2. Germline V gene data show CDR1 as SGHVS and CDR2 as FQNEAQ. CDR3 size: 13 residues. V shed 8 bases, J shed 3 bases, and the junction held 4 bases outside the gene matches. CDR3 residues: CASGLADSYEQYF. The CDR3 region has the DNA TGTGCCAGCGGACTAGCGGATAGCTACGAGCAGTACTTC.

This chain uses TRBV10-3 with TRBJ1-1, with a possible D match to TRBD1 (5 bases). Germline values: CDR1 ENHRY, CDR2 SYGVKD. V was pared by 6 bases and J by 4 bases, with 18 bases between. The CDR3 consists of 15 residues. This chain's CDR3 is CAISGRTGTATEAFF. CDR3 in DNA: TGTGCCATCAGCGGGAGGACCGGGACGGCCACTGAAGCTTTCTTT.

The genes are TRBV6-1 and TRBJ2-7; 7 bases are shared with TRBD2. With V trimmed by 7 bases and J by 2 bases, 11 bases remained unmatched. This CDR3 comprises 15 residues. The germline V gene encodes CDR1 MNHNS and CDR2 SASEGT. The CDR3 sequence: CASTPGFRGAYEQYF. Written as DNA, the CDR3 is TGTGCCAGCACCCCCGGATTCCGGGGGGCCTACGAGCAGTACTTC.

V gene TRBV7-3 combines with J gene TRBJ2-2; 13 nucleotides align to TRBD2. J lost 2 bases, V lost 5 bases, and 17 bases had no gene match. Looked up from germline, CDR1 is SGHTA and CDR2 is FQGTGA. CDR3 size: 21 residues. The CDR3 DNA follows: TGTGCCAGCAGCCGGCCCGGGACTAGCGGGATTTACTTTCCTAACACCGGGGAGCTGTTTTTT. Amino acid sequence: CASSRPGTSGIYFPNTGELFF.

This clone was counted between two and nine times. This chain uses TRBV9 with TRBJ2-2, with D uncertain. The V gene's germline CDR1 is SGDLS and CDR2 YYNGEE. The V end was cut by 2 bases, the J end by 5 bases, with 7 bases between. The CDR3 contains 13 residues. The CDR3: CASSVQLTGELFF. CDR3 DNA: TGTGCCAGCAGCGTCCAATTGACCGGGGAGCTGTTTTTT.

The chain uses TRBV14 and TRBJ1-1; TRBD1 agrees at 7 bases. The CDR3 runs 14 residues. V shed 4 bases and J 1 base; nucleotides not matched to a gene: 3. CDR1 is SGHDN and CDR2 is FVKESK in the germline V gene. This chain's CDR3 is CASSPGQANTEAFF. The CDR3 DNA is TGTGCCAGCAGCCCCGGACAGGCGAACACTGAAGCTTTCTTT.

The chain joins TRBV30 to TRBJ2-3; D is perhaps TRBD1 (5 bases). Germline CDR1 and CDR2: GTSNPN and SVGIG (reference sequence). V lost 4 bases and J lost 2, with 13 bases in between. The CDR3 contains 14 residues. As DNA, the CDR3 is TGTGCCTGGACAAGGGGCCTCCCCACAGATACGCAGTATTTT. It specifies CAWTRGLPTDTQYF. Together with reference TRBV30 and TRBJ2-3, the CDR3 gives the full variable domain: SQTIHQWPATLVQPVGSPLSLECTVEGTSNPNLYWYRQAAGRGLQLLFYSVGIGQISSEVPQNLSASRPQDRQFILSSKKLLLSDSGFYLCAWTRGLPTDTQYFGPGTRLTVL.

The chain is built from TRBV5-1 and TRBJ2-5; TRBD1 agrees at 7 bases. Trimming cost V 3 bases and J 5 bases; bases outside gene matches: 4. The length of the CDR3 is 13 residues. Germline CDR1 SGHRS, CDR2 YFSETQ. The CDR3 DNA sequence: TGCGCCAGCAGCTGGGGACAGAGGGAGACCCAGTACTTC. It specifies CASSWGQRETQYF.

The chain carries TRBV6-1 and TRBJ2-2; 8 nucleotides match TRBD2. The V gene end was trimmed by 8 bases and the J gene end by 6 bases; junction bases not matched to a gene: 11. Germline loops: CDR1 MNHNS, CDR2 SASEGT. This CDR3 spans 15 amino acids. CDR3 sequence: CASLLQSGSPGELFF. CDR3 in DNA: TGTGCCAGCCTGTTGCAGAGCGGGAGCCCCGGGGAGCTGTTTTTT.

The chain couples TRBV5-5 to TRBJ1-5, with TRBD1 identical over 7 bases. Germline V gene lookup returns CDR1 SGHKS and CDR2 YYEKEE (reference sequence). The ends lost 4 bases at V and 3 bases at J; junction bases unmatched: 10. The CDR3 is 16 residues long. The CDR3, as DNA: TGTGCCAGCAGCCCTCAGGGGGGACAAACCAATCAGCCCCAGCATTTT. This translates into CASSPQGGQTNQPQHF.

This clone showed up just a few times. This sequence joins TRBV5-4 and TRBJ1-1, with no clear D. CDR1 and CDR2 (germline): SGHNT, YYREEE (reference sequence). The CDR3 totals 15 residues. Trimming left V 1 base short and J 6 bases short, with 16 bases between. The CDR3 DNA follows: TGTGCCAGCAGCTTGTGGGTTTTGGGAGGCGCTGAAGCTTTCTTT. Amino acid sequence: CASSLWVLGGAEAFF. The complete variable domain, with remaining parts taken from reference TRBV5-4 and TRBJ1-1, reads ETGVTQSPTHLIKTRGQQVTLRCSSQSGHNTVSWYQQALGQGPQFIFQYYREEENGRGNFPPRFSGLQFPNYSSELNVNALELDDSALYLCASSLWVLGGAEAFFGQGTRLTVV.

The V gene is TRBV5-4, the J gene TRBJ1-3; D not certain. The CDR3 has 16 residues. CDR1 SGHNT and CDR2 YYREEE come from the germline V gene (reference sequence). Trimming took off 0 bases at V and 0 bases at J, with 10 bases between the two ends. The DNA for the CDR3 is TGTGCCAGCAGCTTGGAAGCCACGAGCTCTGGAAACACCATATATTTT. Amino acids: CASSLEATSSGNTIYF.

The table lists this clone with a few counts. DNA for the CDR3: TGTGCCAGCAGTCCTCGGGACAGGGGGGCCTACGAGCAGTACTTC. As protein: CASSPRDRGAYEQYF. This chain connects TRBV28 to TRBJ2-7; 11 bases line up with TRBD1. The ends lost 5 bases at V and 2 bases at J; junction bases unmatched: 5. This CDR3 is 15 amino acids long. The germline CDR1 and CDR2 sequences are MDHEN and SYDVKM.

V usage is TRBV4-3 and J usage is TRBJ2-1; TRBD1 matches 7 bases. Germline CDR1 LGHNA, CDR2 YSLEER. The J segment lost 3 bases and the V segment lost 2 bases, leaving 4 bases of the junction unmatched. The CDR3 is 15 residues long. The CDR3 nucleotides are TGCGCCAGCAGCCAACCTCACAGGGGCTACAATGAGCAGTTCTTC. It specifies CASSQPHRGYNEQFF.

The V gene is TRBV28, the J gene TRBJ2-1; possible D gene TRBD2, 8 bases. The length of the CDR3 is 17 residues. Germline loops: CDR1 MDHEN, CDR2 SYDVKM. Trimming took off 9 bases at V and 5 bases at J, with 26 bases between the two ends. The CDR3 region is CASSGQSSGWGHNEQFF. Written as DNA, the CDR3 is TGTGCCAGTTCGGGACAGTCTAGCGGGTGGGGTCACAATGAGCAGTTCTTC. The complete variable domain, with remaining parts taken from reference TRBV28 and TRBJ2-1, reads DVKVTQSSRYLVKRTGEKVFLECVQDMDHENMFWYRQDPGLGLRLIYFSYDVKMKEKGDIPEGYSVSREKKERFSLILESASTNQTSMYLCASSGQSSGWGHNEQFFGPGTRLTVL.

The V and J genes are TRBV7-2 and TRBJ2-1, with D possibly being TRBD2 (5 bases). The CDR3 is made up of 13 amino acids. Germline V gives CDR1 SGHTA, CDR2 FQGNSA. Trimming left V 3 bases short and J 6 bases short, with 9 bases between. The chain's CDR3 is CASSLRAPNEQFF. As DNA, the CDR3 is TGTGCCAGCAGCTTGAGGGCCCCCAATGAGCAGTTCTTC. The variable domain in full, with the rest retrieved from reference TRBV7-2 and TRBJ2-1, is GAGVSQSPSNKVTEKGKDVELRCDPISGHTALYWYRQSLGQGLEFLIYFQGNSAPDKSGLPSDRFSAERTGGSVSTLTIQRTQQEDSAVYLCASSLRAPNEQFFGPGTRLTVL.

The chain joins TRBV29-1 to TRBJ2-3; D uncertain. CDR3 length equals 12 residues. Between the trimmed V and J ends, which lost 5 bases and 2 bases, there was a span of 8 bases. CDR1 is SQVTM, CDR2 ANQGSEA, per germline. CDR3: CSVSLNTDTQYF. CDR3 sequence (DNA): TGCAGCGTTTCCTTAAACACAGATACGCAGTATTTT.

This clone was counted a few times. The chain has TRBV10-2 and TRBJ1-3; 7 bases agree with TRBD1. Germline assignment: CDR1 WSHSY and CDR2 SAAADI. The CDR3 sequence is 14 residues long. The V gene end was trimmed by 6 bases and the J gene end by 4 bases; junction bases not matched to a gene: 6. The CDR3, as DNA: TGCGCCAGCAGCCGAGGACAGGACGGAAACACCATATATTTT. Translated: CASSRGQDGNTIYF.

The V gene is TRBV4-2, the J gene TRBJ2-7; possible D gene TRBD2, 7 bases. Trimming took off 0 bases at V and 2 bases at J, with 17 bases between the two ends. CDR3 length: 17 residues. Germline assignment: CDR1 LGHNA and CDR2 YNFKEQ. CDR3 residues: CASSQERGASGTYEQYF. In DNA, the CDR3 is TGTGCCAGCAGCCAAGAGAGGGGGGCTAGCGGAACCTACGAGCAGTACTTC.

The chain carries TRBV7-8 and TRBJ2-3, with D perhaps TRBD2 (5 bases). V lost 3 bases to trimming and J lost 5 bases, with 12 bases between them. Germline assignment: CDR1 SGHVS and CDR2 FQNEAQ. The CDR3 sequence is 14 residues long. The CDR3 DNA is TGTGCCAGCAGCTTTTCTCGGGCGGGAGATACGCAGTATTTT. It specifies CASSFSRAGDTQYF.

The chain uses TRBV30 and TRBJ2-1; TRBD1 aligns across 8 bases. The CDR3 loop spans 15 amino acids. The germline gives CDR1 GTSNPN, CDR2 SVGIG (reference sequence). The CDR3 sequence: CAFTALGRGHNEQFF. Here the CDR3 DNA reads TGTGCTTTTACCGCCTTGGGCAGGGGGCACAATGAGCAGTTCTTC.

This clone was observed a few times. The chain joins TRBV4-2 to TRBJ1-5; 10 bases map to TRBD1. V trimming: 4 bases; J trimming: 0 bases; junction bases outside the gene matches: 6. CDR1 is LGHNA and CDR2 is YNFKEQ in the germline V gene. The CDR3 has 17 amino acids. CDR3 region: CASSPWDRGYSNQPQHF. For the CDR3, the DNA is TGTGCCAGCAGCCCATGGGACAGGGGATATAGCAATCAGCCCCAGCATTTT.

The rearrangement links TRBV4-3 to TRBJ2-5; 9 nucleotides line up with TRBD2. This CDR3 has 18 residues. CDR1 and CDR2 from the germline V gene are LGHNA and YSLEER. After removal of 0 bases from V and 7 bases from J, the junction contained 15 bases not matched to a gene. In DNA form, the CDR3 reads TGCGCCAGCAGCCAAGATAGGATGGGAACGGGACTAGCCCGGACCCAGTACTTC. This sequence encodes CASSQDRMGTGLARTQYF.